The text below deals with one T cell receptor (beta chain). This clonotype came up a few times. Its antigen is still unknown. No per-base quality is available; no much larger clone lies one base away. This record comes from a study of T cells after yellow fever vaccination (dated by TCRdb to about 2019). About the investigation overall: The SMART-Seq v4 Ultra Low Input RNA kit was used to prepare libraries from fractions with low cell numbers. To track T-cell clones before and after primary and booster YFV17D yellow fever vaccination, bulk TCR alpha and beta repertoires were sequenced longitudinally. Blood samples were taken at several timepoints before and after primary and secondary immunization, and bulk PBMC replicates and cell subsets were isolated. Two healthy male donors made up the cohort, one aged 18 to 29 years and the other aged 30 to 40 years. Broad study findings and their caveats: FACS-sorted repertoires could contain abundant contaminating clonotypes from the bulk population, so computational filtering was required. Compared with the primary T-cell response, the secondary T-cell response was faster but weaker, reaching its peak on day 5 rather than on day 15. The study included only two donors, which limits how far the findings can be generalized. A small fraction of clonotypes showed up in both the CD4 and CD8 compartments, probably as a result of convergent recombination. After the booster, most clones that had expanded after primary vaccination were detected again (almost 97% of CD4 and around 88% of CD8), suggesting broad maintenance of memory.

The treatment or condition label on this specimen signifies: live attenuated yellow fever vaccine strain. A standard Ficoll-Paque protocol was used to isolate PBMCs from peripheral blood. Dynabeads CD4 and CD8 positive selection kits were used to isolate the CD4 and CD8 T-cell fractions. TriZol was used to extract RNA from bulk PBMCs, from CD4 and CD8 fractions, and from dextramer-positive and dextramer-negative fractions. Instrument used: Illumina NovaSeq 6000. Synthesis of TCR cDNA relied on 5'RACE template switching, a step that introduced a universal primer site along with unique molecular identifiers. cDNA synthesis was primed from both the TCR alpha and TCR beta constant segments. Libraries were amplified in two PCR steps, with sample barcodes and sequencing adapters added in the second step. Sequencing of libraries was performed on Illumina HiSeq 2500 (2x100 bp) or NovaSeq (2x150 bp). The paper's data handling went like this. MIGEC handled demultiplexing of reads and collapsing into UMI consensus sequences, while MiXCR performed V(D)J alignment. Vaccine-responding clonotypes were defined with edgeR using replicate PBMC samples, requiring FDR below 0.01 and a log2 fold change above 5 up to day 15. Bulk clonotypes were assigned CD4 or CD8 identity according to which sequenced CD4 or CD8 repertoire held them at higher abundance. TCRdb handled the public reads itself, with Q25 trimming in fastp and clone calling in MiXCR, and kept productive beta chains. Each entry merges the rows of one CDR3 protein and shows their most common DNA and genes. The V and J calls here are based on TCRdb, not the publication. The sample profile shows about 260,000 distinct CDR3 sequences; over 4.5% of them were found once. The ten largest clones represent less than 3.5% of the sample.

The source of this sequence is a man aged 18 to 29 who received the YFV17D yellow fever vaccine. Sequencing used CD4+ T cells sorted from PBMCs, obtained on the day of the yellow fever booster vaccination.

The bases are TGCGCCAGTAACTGGAGGGACTACACCGGCGAGCAGTACTTC. Its coded protein is CASNWRDYTGEQYF. The rearranged segments are TRBV5-1 and TRBJ2-7; 7 middle bases align to TRBD2. In the germline V gene, CDR1 corresponds to SGHRS and CDR2 to YFSETQ. The CDR3 has 14 amino acids, counting the end cysteine and phenylalanine. The retained sequence is limited to the CDR3, 42 bases, with the frame set at the first base. Germline trimming: 8 bases from V, 6 bases from J; junction bases outside gene matches: 14.